This TCR beta chain was captured by sequencing in a study of T cell repertoires in ileal Crohn's disease. Using immunoSEQ multiplex PCR, the repertoire was profiled, and TCRdb retains in-frame clones only, with some absent. This sample yields 7,000 or so clones, of which 74% are seen a single time; over 8.5% belongs to the top ten. This CDR3 is 19 amino acids long. Germline V gene data show CDR1 as LGHNA and CDR2 as YSLEER. The junction had 14 bases not matched to a gene; V was cut back by 0 bases and J by 3 bases. Time point of the sample: proximal margin of the surgical specimen (macroscopically non-inflamed).

This sequence originates from an adult with Crohn's disease. V gene TRBV4-3 combines with J gene TRBJ2-3; the match to TRBD2 covers 8 bases. What was sequenced was ileal tissue. CDR3 DNA sequence: TGCGCCAGCAGCCAAGATCCCCCCTTAAGCGGGAGTTCAACAGATACGCAGTATTTT. It codes for CASSQDPPLSGSSTDTQYF.